A single sample is the source of the 18 T cell receptor beta chains below, sequenced in a study of OX40 agonist ivuxolimab in advanced cancers. TCRdb's table, derived via immunoSEQ multiplex PCR, lists solely in-frame clones and lacks some. In the table there are tens of thousands of clones, 82% of which are singletons. Here the sequenced sample was CD4+ or CD8+ T cells sorted from blood, taken in a trial of the OX40 agonist ivuxolimab. Receptor source: an adult with an advanced solid tumor such as melanoma, head and neck, liver or kidney cancer.

The chain employs TRBV6-1 and TRBJ2-7; 7 bases map to TRBD2. CDR3 length equals 14 residues. CDR1 MNHNS and CDR2 SASEGT come from the germline V gene. The V gene end was trimmed by 7 bases and the J gene end by 6 bases; junction bases not matched to a gene: 12. The CDR3 loop is CASTKRAGVFEQYF. CDR3 coding DNA: TGTGCCAGCACCAAGAGGGCGGGGGTTTTCGAGCAGTACTTC.

CDR3 DNA sequence: TGTGCCAGCAGGGACGGACGCTTTAATGAGCAGTTCTTC. Protein: CASRDGRFNEQFF. This sequence joins TRBV2 and TRBJ2-1, with no clear D. Germline V gene data show CDR1 as SNHLY and CDR2 as FYNNEI. This CDR3 is 13 amino acids long. The V and J ends lost 6 bases and 7 bases respectively, with 13 bases between them.

This rearrangement joins TRBV2 to TRBJ2-7, with D perhaps being TRBD1 or TRBD2 (7 bases each). The V end lost 4 bases, the J end lost 2 bases, and 12 bases lay between the germline ends. The CDR3 runs to 14 residues. The V gene's germline CDR1 is SNHLY and CDR2 FYNNEI. The CDR3 here is CASSGQGGTYEQYF. The CDR3 DNA is TGTGCCAGCAGTGGACAGGGAGGGACCTACGAGCAGTACTTC.

J is TRBJ1-5 and V is TRBV6-6, with D hard to call. The CDR3 has 12 residues. Germline CDR1 and CDR2: MNHNY and SVGAGI (reference sequence). Trimming removed 11 bases at V and 10 bases at J, with 18 bases between. The CDR3 sequence is CAAEDGVYPQHF. The DNA of the CDR3 is TGTGCCGCCGAGGACGGCGTCTATCCCCAGCATTTT.

The chain has TRBV30 and TRBJ1-1; TRBD1 is a possible D gene (5 bases). Trimming shortened V by 1 base and J by 11 bases, and 17 bases separated the two germline ends. From germline, CDR1 is GTSNPN and CDR2 SVGIG (reference sequence). The CDR3 contains 13 residues. This CDR3 is CAWSGDPRRGAFF. The CDR3 region has the DNA TGTGCCTGGAGTGGGGACCCGAGGCGGGGGGCTTTCTTT.

This rearrangement joins TRBV2 to TRBJ2-7; the D gene is possibly TRBD2 (6 bases). This CDR3 has 14 amino acids. The germline CDR1 and CDR2 sequences are SNHLY and FYNNEI. The ends were cut back, 8 bases at V and 0 bases at J, with 14 bases in the middle. The CDR3 loop is CASYPGLSSYEQYF. Written as DNA, the CDR3 is TGTGCCAGCTACCCGGGACTCTCCTCCTACGAGCAGTACTTC.

The chain carries TRBV9 and TRBJ2-7; 14 nucleotides agree with TRBD2. J lost 3 bases, V lost 0 bases, and 14 bases had no gene match. This CDR3 contains 20 residues. Looked up from germline, CDR1 is SGDLS and CDR2 is YYNGEE. The CDR3 is CASSVAGGLGTSGSFYEQYF. For the CDR3, the DNA is TGTGCCAGCAGCGTAGCCGGAGGATTAGGGACTAGCGGGAGTTTCTACGAGCAGTACTTC. The entire variable domain, with the rest obtained from reference TRBV9 and TRBJ2-7, is as follows: DSGVTQTPKHLITATGQRVTLRCSPRSGDLSVYWYQQSLDQGLQFLIQYYNGEERAKGNILERFSAQQFPDLHSELNLSSLELGDSALYFCASSVAGGLGTSGSFYEQYFGPGTRLTVT.

The chain uses TRBV10-1 and TRBJ2-1; D remains ambiguous. Trimming took 8 bases from V and 0 from J, leaving 8 bases between them. This CDR3 is 13 amino acids long. Germline V lookup: CDR1 WNHNN, CDR2 SYGVQD (reference sequence). The CDR3 region is CASSERSYNEQFF. The CDR3 nucleotides are TGCGCCAGCTCGGAACGCTCCTACAATGAGCAGTTCTTC.

The V and J genes are TRBV10-1 and TRBJ2-5; D is ambiguous. The CDR3 length is 13 residues. Per the germline V gene, CDR1 is WNHNN and CDR2 is SYGVQD (reference sequence). V was trimmed by 3 bases and J by 2 bases, leaving 7 bases between them. Here the CDR3 DNA reads TGCGCCAGCAGTGACCCGAATCAAGAGACCCAGTACTTC. As protein: CASSDPNQETQYF.

The V gene is TRBV10-3, the J gene TRBJ2-2, with a possible D match to TRBD2 (6 bases). CDR3 length equals 14 residues. Germline V gene sequence: CDR1 ENHRY, CDR2 SYGVKD. The V and J ends lost 6 bases and 4 bases respectively, with 12 bases between them. The CDR3: CAISVREVTGELFF. CDR3 nucleotides: TGTGCCATCAGCGTAAGGGAGGTCACCGGGGAGCTGTTTTTT.

The J gene is TRBJ1-1, the V gene TRBV11-1; D not resolved. Germline assignment: CDR1 SGHAT and CDR2 FQDESV (reference sequence). The CDR3 runs 16 residues. The V end was cut by 2 bases, the J end by 4 bases, with 17 bases between. The CDR3 DNA reads as TGTGCCAGCAGCTTAAGGGAGTCGCCCACTATCACTGAAGCTTTCTTT. It yields the protein CASSLRESPTITEAFF.

This chain connects TRBV30 to TRBJ2-5; no clear D gene. V lost 6 bases and J 4 bases, leaving 18 bases between the germline ends. The germline V gene encodes CDR1 GTSNPN and CDR2 SVGIG (reference sequence). This CDR3 comprises 14 residues. The CDR3 spells CACSASAVLETQYF. CDR3 DNA sequence: TGTGCCTGTTCCGCGTCGGCGGTTCTAGAGACCCAGTACTTC. The entire variable domain, with the rest obtained from reference TRBV30 and TRBJ2-5, is as follows: SQTIHQWPATLVQPVGSPLSLECTVEGTSNPNLYWYRQAAGRGLQLLFYSVGIGQISSEVPQNLSASRPQDRQFILSSKKLLLSDSGFYLCACSASAVLETQYFGPGTRLLVL.

In its sample, this clone was seen once. This chain joins TRBV19 and TRBJ2-4; TRBD2 is a possible D gene (6 bases). The V end was cut by 4 bases, the J end by 1 base, with 11 bases between. The CDR3 totals 15 residues. Germline V lookup: CDR1 LNHDA, CDR2 SQIVND (reference sequence). Here the CDR3 DNA reads TGTGCCAGTAGTAAGGGAGGTGTTGCCAAAAACATTCAGTACTTC. It specifies CASSKGGVAKNIQYF.

CDR3 nucleotide sequence: TGTGCCAGCAGTCGACAGGCCTCCAATGAGCAGTTCTTC. The encoded protein is CASSRQASNEQFF. V gene TRBV6-5 combines with J gene TRBJ2-1; a possible D gene is TRBD1 (6 bases). V lost 5 bases and J lost 6, with 11 bases in between. Germline loops: CDR1 MNHEY, CDR2 SVGAGI. The length of the CDR3 is 13 residues.

V and J are TRBV19 and TRBJ1-4; TRBD1 is a possible D gene (5 bases). This CDR3 contains 16 residues. V shed 5 bases and J shed 6 bases, with 19 bases lying between them. The V gene's germline CDR1 is LNHDA and CDR2 SQIVND (reference sequence). CDR3 in amino acids: CASSPLGTGSDEKLFF. The CDR3 nucleotides read TGTGCCAGTAGTCCGCTGGGGACGGGCTCGGATGAAAAACTGTTTTTT. Full variable domain (outside the CDR3, taken from reference TRBV19 and TRBJ1-4): DGGITQSPKYLFRKEGQNVTLSCEQNLNHDAMYWYRQDPGQGLRLIYYSQIVNDFQKGDIAEGYSVSREKKESFPLTVTSAQKNPTAFYLCASSPLGTGSDEKLFFGSGTQLSVL.

The rearrangement uses TRBV5-1 and TRBJ2-5, with D tentatively TRBD1 (6 bases). Germline V lookup: CDR1 SGHRS, CDR2 YFSETQ. V lost 0 bases to trimming and J lost 5 bases, with 11 bases between them. The CDR3 extends over 14 amino acids. The CDR3 sequence: CASSLVQGGETQYF. As DNA, the CDR3 is TGCGCCAGCAGCTTGGTACAGGGTGGGGAGACCCAGTACTTC.

This clone occurred a few times. The CDR3 DNA follows: TGTGCCAGCAGCAAGGACAGGGCGGCAGATACGCAGTATTTT. Protein: CASSKDRAADTQYF. The chain uses TRBV5-4 and TRBJ2-3, with 8 bases lining up with TRBD1. Germline V gene data show CDR1 as SGHNT and CDR2 as YYREEE (reference sequence). The CDR3 covers 14 residues. V lost 4 bases, J lost 4 bases, and 5 bases stayed unmatched.

The V gene is TRBV6-5, the J gene TRBJ2-7; D might be TRBD2 (6 bases). Germline assignment: CDR1 MNHEY and CDR2 SVGAGI. V was cut by 8 bases and J by 6 bases, with 20 bases left in between. The CDR3 consists of 14 residues. The CDR3 reads CASGGGSSSIEQYF. CDR3 in DNA: TGTGCCAGCGGTGGGGGGTCCAGCAGCATCGAGCAGTACTTC.